Following are 24 T cell receptor beta chains from one sample sequenced in a study of memory CD4+ T cells and cytomegalovirus serostatus. The method was immunoSEQ multiplex PCR; TCRdb's version includes in-frame clones alone and lacks a portion of them. The sample carries about 62,000 clones, 76% recorded once. Single viable CD3+CD4+CD8-CD45RO+ cells were sorted as the memory CD4+ T cells. Source material: memory CD4+ T cells from blood. The receptors derive from an adult in good health and CMV-seropositive.

The chain combines TRBV11-2 with TRBJ2-4, with 7 positions matching TRBD2. From germline, CDR1 is SGHAT and CDR2 FQNNGV. The CDR3 is 15 residues long. V trimming: 6 bases; J trimming: 0 bases; junction bases outside the gene matches: 5. The CDR3 is CASRRAGLAKNIQYF. CDR3 in DNA: TGTGCCAGCAGACGAGCGGGGTTAGCCAAAAACATTCAGTACTTC.

The chain joins TRBV20-1 to TRBJ2-5; 8 bases fit TRBD1. V lost 0 bases, J lost 9 bases, and 0 bases stayed unmatched. The CDR3 sequence is 11 residues long. The germline V gene has CDR1 DFQATT and CDR2 SNEGSKA (reference sequence). The chain's CDR3 is CSAREQGAQYF. The CDR3 nucleotides are TGCAGTGCTAGAGAACAGGGGGCCCAGTACTTC.

This chain joins TRBV7-9 and TRBJ2-2, with a possible D match to TRBD1 (6 bases). V was cut by 5 bases and J by 0 bases, with 13 bases left in between. There are 16 residues in the CDR3. CDR1 is SEHNR and CDR2 is FQNEAQ in the germline V gene (reference sequence). Here the CDR3 reads CASSARQETNTGELFF. The DNA for the CDR3 is TGTGCCAGCAGCGCCAGACAGGAGACGAACACCGGGGAGCTGTTTTTT.

The table lists this clone with a few counts. The same CDR3 arises from other DNA sequences in this sample as well. J is TRBJ1-1 and V is TRBV29-1; 9 bases are a match to TRBD1. Germline trimming cut 6 bases from V and 5 bases from J; bases unmatched to any gene: 1. The germline CDR1 and CDR2 sequences are SQVTM and ANQGSEA. The CDR3 runs to 11 residues. CDR3 amino acids: CSVDRGTEAFF. Written as DNA, the CDR3 is TGCAGCGTGGACAGGGGAACTGAAGCTTTCTTT.

V is TRBV4-1 and J is TRBJ1-1; 11 bases agree with TRBD1. The ends lost 2 bases at V and 7 bases at J; junction bases unmatched: 6. The CDR3 loop spans 15 amino acids. Germline V gene lookup returns CDR1 MGHRA and CDR2 YSYEKL. In DNA form, the CDR3 reads TGCGCCAGCAGCCAACCCCGGGACAGGGGGGTTGAAGCTTTCTTT. Amino acids: CASSQPRDRGVEAFF.

This rearrangement joins TRBV6-1 to TRBJ2-5; 13 nucleotides line up with TRBD2. With 4 bases clipped from V and 5 bases from J, the junction kept 16 bases outside the gene matches. CDR1 is MNHNS and CDR2 is SASEGT in the germline V gene. The CDR3 spans 19 residues. The CDR3 coding sequence is TGTGCCAGCAGTGCCCCTGGGACTAGCGGGGTTCTATATGGGGAGACCCAGTACTTC. Amino acids: CASSAPGTSGVLYGETQYF.

The rearrangement joins TRBV6-5 to TRBJ2-7, with 7 bases matching TRBD1. The CDR3 spans 14 residues. Germline CDR1 MNHEY, CDR2 SVGAGI. V was pared by 7 bases and J by 6 bases, with 12 bases of the junction left unmatched. The CDR3 DNA sequence: TGTGCCAGCATCAGTCCCCGGGACAGATTCGAGCAGTACTTC. Translation gives CASISPRDRFEQYF.

The chain joins TRBV2 to TRBJ2-3; 10 bases map to TRBD1. J gave up 3 bases and V 6 bases, and 3 bases lay outside the gene matches. The CDR3 has 14 residues. CDR1 and CDR2 from the germline V gene are SNHLY and FYNNEI. The CDR3 reads CASSRDRGTDTQYF. CDR3 DNA sequence: TGTGCCAGCAGCCGGGACAGGGGAACAGATACGCAGTATTTT.

The V and J genes are TRBV5-6 and TRBJ2-7, with 9 bases identical to TRBD1. This CDR3 region has 15 residues. Losses at the gene ends were 1 base for V and 7 bases for J; bases not matched to a gene: 9. CDR1 and CDR2 from the germline V gene are SGHDT and YYEEEE. CDR3 loop: CASSLFRTGELEQYF. In DNA form, the CDR3 reads TGTGCCAGCAGCTTGTTCCGGACAGGGGAGTTAGAGCAGTACTTC.

J is TRBJ2-7 and V is TRBV27, with TRBD1 matching 7 bases. The CDR3 has 12 residues. With V trimmed by 6 bases and J by 9 bases, 8 bases remained unmatched. The V gene's germline CDR1 is MNHEY and CDR2 SMNVEV (reference sequence). The CDR3 spells CASRDRAEGQYF. CDR3 in DNA: TGTGCCAGCAGAGACAGGGCAGAGGGGCAGTACTTC.

CDR3 residues: CASSELAGGPEQYF. CDR3 in DNA: TGTGCCAGCAGTGAATTAGCGGGAGGTCCCGAGCAGTACTTC. The rearrangement links TRBV2 to TRBJ2-7; 10 nucleotides line up with TRBD2. The germline V gene encodes CDR1 SNHLY and CDR2 FYNNEI. Germline trimming cut 2 bases from V and 6 bases from J; bases unmatched to any gene: 4. CDR3 length: 14 amino acids.

This chain connects TRBV6-1 to TRBJ1-1, with D uncertain. The germline V and J ends were trimmed by 7 bases and 0 bases, with 12 bases remaining between them. The CDR3 has 14 amino acids. CDR1 and CDR2 (germline): MNHNS, SASEGT. CDR3 protein: CASKTPGMNTEAFF. The CDR3 DNA reads as TGTGCCAGCAAAACACCTGGCATGAACACTGAAGCTTTCTTT.

The gene calls are TRBV7-6 and TRBJ2-1; D may correspond to TRBD1 or TRBD2 (5 bases each). V shed 7 bases and J shed 8 bases, with 9 bases lying between them. The CDR3 length is 11 residues. Germline CDR1 is SGHVS and CDR2 is FNYEAQ. The CDR3, as DNA: TGTGCCAGCACCGTGGGGGATGAGCAGTTCTTC. Its protein product is CASTVGDEQFF.

This chain links TRBV7-9 with TRBJ2-5, with a tentative D call TRBD2 (7 bases). V was clipped by 5 bases and J by 5 bases, with 15 bases between them. The V gene's germline CDR1 is SEHNR and CDR2 FQNEAQ (reference sequence). The CDR3 contains 14 residues. CDR3 protein: CASSPGGAWETQYF. Written as DNA, the CDR3 is TGTGCCAGCAGCCCTGGGGGGGCATGGGAGACCCAGTACTTC.

The CDR3 DNA is TGTGCCAGCAGCCCCAAACAGGGGGCTTTCTACGAGCAGTACTTC. The encoded protein is CASSPKQGAFYEQYF. The J gene is TRBJ2-7, the V gene TRBV11-1, with 9 bases matching TRBD1. Per the germline V gene, CDR1 is SGHAT and CDR2 is FQDESV (reference sequence). This CDR3 is built from 15 residues. Trimming cost V 5 bases and J 3 bases; bases outside gene matches: 8.

The chain links TRBV6-5 to TRBJ1-1, with no clear D. V lost 0 bases, J lost 5 bases, and 7 bases lay in between. This CDR3 spans 13 amino acids. The V gene's germline CDR1 is MNHEY and CDR2 SVGAGI. CDR3 nucleotides: TGTGCCAGCAGTTACTCGGGGTTTACTGAAGCTTTCTTT. Protein sequence: CASSYSGFTEAFF.

The V call is TRBV12-2, the J call TRBJ2-1; the table calls TRBD2, which could not be checked here. TRBV12-2 is annotated as a pseudogene. The CDR3 covers 14 residues. CDR3 bases: TGTGCAAGTCGCCTAGAGGCCAGCGGCAATGAGCAGTTCTTC. Translating gives CASRLEASGNEQFF.

The chain combines TRBV4-2 with TRBJ2-2; D perhaps matches TRBD2 (6 bases). Germline-derived CDR1 and CDR2 are LGHNA and YNFKEQ. The CDR3 spans 16 residues. V lost 3 bases and J 0 bases, leaving 11 bases between the germline ends. CDR3 residues: CASSHSVAANTGELFF. In DNA, the CDR3 is TGTGCCAGCAGCCATTCGGTAGCGGCGAACACCGGGGAGCTGTTTTTT.

The chain links TRBV2 to TRBJ1-5; D is perhaps TRBD1 (5 bases). Deletions cut 3 bases from V and 3 bases from J, with 15 bases between. The CDR3 has 16 residues. Germline V gene data show CDR1 as SNHLY and CDR2 as FYNNEI. Here the CDR3 DNA reads TGTGCCAGCAGTGACCCAGGGCCTAGATCCAATCAGCCCCAGCATTTT. This sequence encodes CASSDPGPRSNQPQHF. Combining the CDR3 with reference TRBV2 and TRBJ1-5 gives the whole variable domain EPEVTQTPSHQVTQMGQEVILRCVPISNHLYFYWYRQILGQKVEFLVSFYNNEISEKSEIFDDQFSVERPDGSNFTLKIRSTKLEDSAMYFCASSDPGPRSNQPQHFGDGTRLSIL.

This clone has a handful of counts. The CDR3 DNA is TGTGCCAGCAGCTTGGGGAAGACAGGGATAAACACTGAAGCTTTCTTT. Amino acids: CASSLGKTGINTEAFF. V usage is TRBV5-4 and J usage is TRBJ1-1, with 7 positions matching TRBD1. There are 16 residues in the CDR3. Trimming at V came to 0 bases and at J to 2 bases, leaving 7 bases not matched to a gene. Germline V lookup: CDR1 SGHNT, CDR2 YYREEE (reference sequence).

The chain carries TRBV28 and TRBJ1-2; D perhaps matches TRBD1 (6 bases). This CDR3 is built from 16 residues. In germline, CDR1 is MDHEN, CDR2 SYDVKM. The V end lost 2 bases, the J end lost 4 bases, and 17 bases lay between the germline ends. CDR3 nucleotides: TGTGCCAGCAGTTTAGGGCGGGGGGGGCAGGTCTATGGCTACACCTTC. This encodes CASSLGRGGQVYGYTF.

J is TRBJ1-4 and V is TRBV19, with a weak D call TRBD1 (5 bases). Germline CDR1 LNHDA, CDR2 SQIVND (reference sequence). Trimming pared 4 bases from V and 4 bases from J, leaving 13 bases between. The CDR3 loop spans 15 amino acids. CDR3 nucleotides: TGTGCCAGTAGTACCGGAGGGGCCCGTAATGAAAAACTGTTTTTT. This codes for CASSTGGARNEKLFF.

The chain links TRBV28 to TRBJ2-3; TRBD1 might be the D (6 bases). The CDR3 covers 14 residues. Germline assignment: CDR1 MDHEN and CDR2 SYDVKM. Trimming stripped 5 bases from V and 3 bases from J, with 12 bases between. This CDR3 reads CASSKGELTDTQYF. The CDR3 nucleotides are TGTGCCAGCAGTAAGGGGGAGCTGACAGATACGCAGTATTTT.

CDR3 in DNA: TGTGCCAGCTCACCAGGACAGGGAGGAACTAATGAAAAACTGTTTTTT. It codes for CASSPGQGGTNEKLFF. The rearrangement uses TRBV18 and TRBJ1-4, with 8 bases fitting TRBD1. Germline V CDR1 and CDR2: KGHSH, LQKENI. V lost 2 bases, J lost 1 base, and 3 bases stayed unmatched. This CDR3 contains 16 residues.